Given below is one TCR beta chain in context. Generated by immunoSEQ multiplex PCR, the TCRdb table keeps only in-frame clones and is missing some. This sample carries around 360,000 clones, about 90% of them seen once, and the ten largest clones take 2.5% to 3.5%. Losses at the gene ends were 8 bases for V and 2 bases for J; bases not matched to a gene: 4. This CDR3 spans 13 amino acids. Per the germline V gene, CDR1 is SNHLY and CDR2 is FYNNEI. This sample was included in a study of blood T cell repertoires in COVID-19. Those who participated ranged in age from roughly 18 to 89 years and resided in 20 to 30 US areas. Cohort 3 donors counted as recovered after two negative PCRs, clearance, or resolved symptoms.

The TCR was taken from a woman in her twenties or thirties who had recovered from COVID-19. Sample: PBMCs or T cells enriched from blood (not recorded which). The chain is built from TRBV2 and TRBJ1-2, with 8 bases lining up with TRBD1. CDR3 amino acids: CASSDRENYGYTF. The CDR3 DNA reads TGTGCCAGCTCGGACAGGGAAAACTATGGCTACACCTTC.